This T cell receptor beta chain was identified during a study of blood T cell repertoires in COVID-19. Study-wide context: COVID-19 samples, acute and convalescent, were from the United States, Italy and Spain.

Cohorts were based on clinical histories the participants reported. In the authors' methods: Estimated nucleated cell counts came from reference gene primer amplification. Repertoires were generated with immunoSEQ multiplex PCR, while TCRdb's copy carries only in-frame clones and drops some. Clone size and the V and J calls come from that table; the DNA yielded D and trimming. Among roughly 220,000 clones, 65% to 90% were seen once, and the ten largest hold 3.5% to 4%. Germline lookup yields CDR1 MNHEY and CDR2 SVGAGI. V shed 0 bases and J shed 0 bases, with 6 bases lying between them. This CDR3 has 15 amino acids.

The sequenced material came from PBMCs or T cells enriched from blood (not recorded which). This rearrangement joins TRBV6-5 to TRBJ2-1; D gene ambiguous. The source of this sequence is a woman aged 40 to 55 with acute COVID-19. CDR3 sequence: CASSYSVSSYNEQFF. The CDR3 region has the DNA TGTGCCAGCAGTTACTCGGTTAGCTCCTACAATGAGCAGTTCTTC.